A single sample is the source of the 7 T cell receptor beta chains below, sequenced in a study of neurological immune-mediated disorders. TCRdb re-analysed the 5' RACE reads in MiXCR, keeping a single row per CDR3 protein. The sample has about 90,000 distinct CDR3 sequences; about 13% are singletons. Time point noted: longitudinal time-point 2. The sequenced sample consisted of PBMCs. These receptors all stem from a female donor with HTLV-1-associated myelopathy (HAM/TSP).

The chain has TRBV12-3 or TRBV12-4 and TRBJ2-2; tentatively, D is TRBD1 (5 bases). The CDR3 spans 16 residues. V lost 6 bases and J 7 bases, leaving 21 bases between the germline ends. The CDR3 nucleotides are TGTGCCAGCAGCCTCATCCCAGAAGGGGTCGTCGGGGAGCTGTTTTTT. Protein sequence: CASSLIPEGVVGELFF.

This clonotype showed up many times. The rearrangement uses TRBV29-1 and TRBJ2-6; tentatively, D is TRBD2 (7 bases). CDR1 SQVTM and CDR2 ANQGSEA come from the germline V gene. The CDR3 runs 13 residues. V lost 7 bases and J lost 2, with 9 bases in between. The CDR3 reads CSAGGTGANVLTF. CDR3 nucleotide sequence: TGCAGCGCGGGGGGCACTGGGGCCAACGTCCTGACTTTC.

This chain uses TRBV7-8 with TRBJ2-4; no reliable D call. CDR3 length equals 13 residues. Trimming left V 6 bases short and J 4 bases short, with 10 bases between. Germline CDR1 is SGHVS and CDR2 is FQNEAQ. The CDR3 reads CASSYTMKNIQYF. CDR3 coding DNA: TGTGCCAGCAGTTACACAATGAAAAACATTCAGTACTTC.

This clonotype was found a few times. The chain joins TRBV28 to TRBJ1-5, with 9 nucleotides matching TRBD1. Germline V gene data show CDR1 as MDHEN and CDR2 as SYDVKM. This CDR3 contains 15 residues. With 7 bases clipped from V and 6 bases from J, the junction kept 10 bases outside the gene matches. The CDR3 protein is CASTNLQGAGQPQHF. DNA for the CDR3: TGTGCCAGCACCAACTTACAGGGGGCGGGTCAGCCCCAGCATTTT.

This rearrangement joins TRBV9 to TRBJ2-2, with TRBD1 as a possible D gene (6 bases). From germline, CDR1 is SGDLS and CDR2 YYNGEE. V lost 4 bases and J 4 bases, leaving 14 bases between the germline ends. The CDR3 has 15 amino acids. The CDR3 is CASSSRTDGTGELFF. In DNA form, the CDR3 reads TGTGCCAGCAGCTCACGGACAGATGGCACCGGGGAGCTGTTTTTT.

At least ten counts were recorded for this clonotype. The V gene is TRBV24-1, the J gene TRBJ2-2, with a possible D match to TRBD2 (6 bases). Looked up from germline, CDR1 is KGHDR and CDR2 is SFDVKD. The germline V and J ends were trimmed by 4 bases and 3 bases, with 14 bases remaining between them. The CDR3 consists of 16 residues. CDR3 sequence reads: CATSDLSGDYTGELFF. The CDR3 DNA reads as TGTGCCACCAGTGACCTATCGGGAGATTACACCGGGGAGCTGTTTTTT.

The table lists this clonotype with many counts. CDR3 DNA sequence: TGCGCCAGCAGCCAATCCCCTTTTGCGGGGCTTGCCTACGAGCAGTACTTC. Translated, it gives CASSQSPFAGLAYEQYF. This sequence joins TRBV5-1 and TRBJ2-7; possible D gene TRBD2, 6 bases. V lost 4 bases and J 2 bases, leaving 22 bases between the germline ends. The CDR3 spans 17 residues. Germline CDR1 SGHRS, CDR2 YFSETQ.